Listed below are T cell receptor beta chains from one sample, sequenced in a study of CD8 T cells in Susac syndrome. TCRdb itself ran the immunoSEQ multiplex PCR reads through MiXCR, one entry per CDR3 protein. The sample contains 70,000 to 85,000 distinct CDR3 sequences, around 96% of which appear only once. Sequences were obtained from CD8+ T cells from PBMCs. Every receptor here comes from a human donor with Susac syndrome. Each CDR3 is given with its conserved first and last residue. The D gene is left open where the match is weak. For some rows the clone size is stated as once, few or many, or as a class when expanded; others skip it.

j_call: TRBJ1-2; d_call: TRBD1; clone_size: NA; v_call: TRBV18; cdr3_nt: TGTGCCAGCTCACCGGACAGGGGCGCTTCCGAGGACGGCTACACCTTC; cdr3_aa: CASSPDRGASEDGYTF
j_call: TRBJ2-7; d_call: TRBD2; clone_size: once; v_call: TRBV20-1; cdr3_nt: TGCAGTGCTAGCGATCCCGGGACTAGCAGCTACGAGCAGTACTTC; cdr3_aa: CSASDPGTSSYEQYF
j_call: TRBJ1-1; d_call: NA; clone_size: NA; v_call: TRBV20-1; cdr3_nt: TGCAGTGCTAGAACTAACAGGGAGAACACTGAAGCTTTCTTT; cdr3_aa: CSARTNRENTEAFF
j_call: TRBJ2-7; d_call: NA; clone_size: NA; v_call: TRBV27; cdr3_nt: TGTGCCAGCAGTTACAGGGATGGCTACGAGCAGTACTTC; cdr3_aa: CASSYRDGYEQYF
j_call: TRBJ1-1; d_call: NA; clone_size: NA; v_call: TRBV29-1; cdr3_nt: TGCAGCGTTCTGACGGCCAGGGCGGGCACTGAAGCTTTCTTT; cdr3_aa: CSVLTARAGTEAFF
j_call: TRBJ2-7; d_call: NA; clone_size: NA; v_call: TRBV29-1; cdr3_nt: TGCAGCGTTGAATCGGGCTCCTACGAGCAGTACTTC; cdr3_aa: CSVESGSYEQYF
j_call: TRBJ2-4; d_call: NA; clone_size: NA; v_call: TRBV20-1; cdr3_nt: TGCAGTGCTAGTCTGTACGTGCCCCCAATGACCCTAGCCAAAAACATTCAGTACTTC; cdr3_aa: CSASLYVPPMTLAKNIQYF
j_call: TRBJ2-1; d_call: TRBD2; clone_size: NA; v_call: TRBV29-1; cdr3_nt: TGCAGCGTTGACGGACTAGCGGGGGGACTAAACTACAATGAGCAGTTCTTC; cdr3_aa: CSVDGLAGGLNYNEQFF
j_call: TRBJ2-3; d_call: NA; clone_size: NA; v_call: TRBV12-3/TRBV12-4; cdr3_nt: TGTGCCAGCACCCCCAACACAGATACGCAGTATTTT; cdr3_aa: CASTPNTDTQYF
j_call: TRBJ2-2; d_call: NA; clone_size: once; v_call: TRBV27; cdr3_nt: TGTGCCAGCAGTTTAGTGGGGCCGGGCACCGGGGAGCTGTTTTTT; cdr3_aa: CASSLVGPGTGELFF
j_call: TRBJ2-3; d_call: NA; clone_size: NA; v_call: TRBV6-6; cdr3_nt: TGTGCCAGCAGTCGCGATCGTACGCAGTATTTT; cdr3_aa: CASSRDRTQYF
j_call: TRBJ2-1; d_call: TRBD2; clone_size: NA; v_call: TRBV4-1; cdr3_nt: TGCGCCAGCAGCCATAGGGGCATCTCGGGACTAGCGGGGGTCCAGAGCTCCTACAATGAGCAGTTCTTC; cdr3_aa: CASSHRGISGLAGVQSSYNEQFF
j_call: TRBJ2-1; d_call: TRBD2; clone_size: NA; v_call: TRBV28; cdr3_nt: TGTGCCAGCAGTTTCCGGGAGGGAACCTACAATGAGCAGTTCTTC; cdr3_aa: CASSFREGTYNEQFF
j_call: TRBJ1-2; d_call: NA; clone_size: NA; v_call: TRBV15; cdr3_nt: TGTGCCACCAGCAGTTGGTGGGAGAATAACAGGGACTATGGCTACACCTTC; cdr3_aa: CATSSWWENNRDYGYTF
j_call: TRBJ1-2; d_call: NA; clone_size: once; v_call: TRBV4-1; cdr3_nt: TGCGCCAGCAGCCAAGATGCAGGGCCAGCGTGGGGCTACACCTTC; cdr3_aa: CASSQDAGPAWGYTF
j_call: TRBJ1-6; d_call: NA; clone_size: NA; v_call: TRBV27; cdr3_nt: TGTGCCAGCAGTTTTGGGGTCAATAATTCACCCCTCCACTTT; cdr3_aa: CASSFGVNNSPLHF